The entry below gives a single T cell receptor beta chain sequence along with its context. V was pared by 5 bases and J by 7 bases, with 5 bases of the junction left unmatched. Germline CDR1 and CDR2: LNHDA and SQIVND (reference sequence). This CDR3 has 14 residues. The entry originates in a study of cytomegalovirus exposure and HLA in healthy donors. PCR amplification relied on 60 Vbeta primers (plus 13 Jbeta primers). TCRdb's copy holds only in-frame clones and misses some; the assay was immunoSEQ multiplex PCR. The sample records about 100,000 clones, more than 70% being singletons. Sequenced input: PBMCs. This receptor was identified in a woman aged 40 to 50 in good health and CMV-seronegative. V is TRBV19 and J is TRBJ1-6; 7 nucleotides line up with TRBD1. The DNA of the CDR3 is TGTGCCAGTAGTGCCTGGACAGGCAATTCACCCCTCCACTTT. Its protein is CASSAWTGNSPLHF.